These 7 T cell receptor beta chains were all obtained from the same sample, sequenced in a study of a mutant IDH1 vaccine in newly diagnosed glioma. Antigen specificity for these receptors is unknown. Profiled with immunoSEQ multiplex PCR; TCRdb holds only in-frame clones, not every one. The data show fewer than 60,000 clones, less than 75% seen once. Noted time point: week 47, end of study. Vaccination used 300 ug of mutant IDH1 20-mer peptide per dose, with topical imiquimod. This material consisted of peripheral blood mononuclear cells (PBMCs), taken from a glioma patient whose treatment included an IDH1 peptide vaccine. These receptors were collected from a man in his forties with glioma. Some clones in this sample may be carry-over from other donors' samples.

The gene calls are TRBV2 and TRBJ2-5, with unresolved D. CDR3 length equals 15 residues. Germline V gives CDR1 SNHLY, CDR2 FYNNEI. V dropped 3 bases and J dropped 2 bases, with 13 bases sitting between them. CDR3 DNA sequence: TGTGCCAGCAGTGAGCCGCCCCCGGTTCAAGAGACCCAGTACTTC. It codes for CASSEPPPVQETQYF.

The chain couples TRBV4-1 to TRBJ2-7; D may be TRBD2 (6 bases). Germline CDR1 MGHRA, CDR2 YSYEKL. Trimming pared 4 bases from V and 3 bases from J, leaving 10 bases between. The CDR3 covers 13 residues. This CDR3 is CASSPIGGYEQYF. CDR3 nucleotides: TGCGCCAGCAGCCCGATCGGGGGCTACGAGCAGTACTTC.

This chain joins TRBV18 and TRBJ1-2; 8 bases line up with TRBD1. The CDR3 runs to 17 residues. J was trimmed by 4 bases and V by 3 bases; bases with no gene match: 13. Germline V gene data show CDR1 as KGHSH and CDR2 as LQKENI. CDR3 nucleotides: TGTGCCAGCTCACCGATCTCAAGACTTACAGGGGGCTATGGCTACACCTTC. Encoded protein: CASSPISRLTGGYGYTF.

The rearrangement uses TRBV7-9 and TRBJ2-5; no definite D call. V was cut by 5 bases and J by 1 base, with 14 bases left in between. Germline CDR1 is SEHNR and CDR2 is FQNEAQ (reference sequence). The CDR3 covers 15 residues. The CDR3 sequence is CASSPTLDLQETQYF. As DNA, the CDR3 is TGTGCCAGCAGCCCGACCTTAGACCTCCAAGAGACCCAGTACTTC.

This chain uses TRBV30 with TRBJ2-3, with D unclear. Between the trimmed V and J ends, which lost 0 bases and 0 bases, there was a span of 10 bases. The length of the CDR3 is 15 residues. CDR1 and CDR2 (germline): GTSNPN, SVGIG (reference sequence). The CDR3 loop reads CAWSVQSFSTDTQYF. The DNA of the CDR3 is TGTGCCTGGAGTGTACAGAGTTTCAGCACAGATACGCAGTATTTT.

CDR3 amino acids: CASSYSRLNTEAFF. The CDR3 nucleotides read TGTGCCAGCAGTTACTCCAGACTGAACACTGAAGCTTTCTTT. The rearrangement uses TRBV6-5 and TRBJ1-1; D is unclear. CDR3 length: 14 amino acids. CDR1 and CDR2 (germline): MNHEY, SVGAGI. Trimming removed 0 bases at V and 0 bases at J, with 5 bases between.

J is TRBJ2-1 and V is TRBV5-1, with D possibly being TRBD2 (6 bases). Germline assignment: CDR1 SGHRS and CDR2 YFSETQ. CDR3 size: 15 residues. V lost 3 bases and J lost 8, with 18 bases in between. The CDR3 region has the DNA TGCGCCAGCAGCTGGGGCGGGGCGAGTGGCGATGAGCAGTTCTTC. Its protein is CASSWGGASGDEQFF.